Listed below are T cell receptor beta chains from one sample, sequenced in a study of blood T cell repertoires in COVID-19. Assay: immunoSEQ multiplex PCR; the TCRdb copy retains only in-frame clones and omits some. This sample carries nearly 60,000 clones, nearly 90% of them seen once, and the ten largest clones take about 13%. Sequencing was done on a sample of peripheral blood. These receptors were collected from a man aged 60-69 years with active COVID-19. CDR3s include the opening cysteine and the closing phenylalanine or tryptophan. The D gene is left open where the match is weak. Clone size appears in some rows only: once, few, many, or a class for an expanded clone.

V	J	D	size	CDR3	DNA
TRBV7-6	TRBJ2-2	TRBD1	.	CASSRVTGDTGELFF	TGTGCCAGCAGCAGGGTGACAGGGGACACCGGGGAGCTGTTTTTT
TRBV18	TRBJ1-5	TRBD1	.	CASSPMTGGNQPQHF	TGTGCCAGCTCACCAATGACAGGGGGAAATCAGCCCCAGCATTTT
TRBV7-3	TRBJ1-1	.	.	CASSPGGDTEAFF	TGTGCCAGCAGCCCGGGGGGTGACACTGAAGCTTTCTTT
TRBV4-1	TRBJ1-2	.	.	CASSDDLKGYYGYTF	TGCGCCAGCAGCGACGATCTCAAGGGGTACTATGGCTACACCTTC
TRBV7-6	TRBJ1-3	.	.	CASSLGTGSGNTIYF	TGTGCCAGCAGCTTAGGTACAGGCTCTGGAAACACCATATATTTT
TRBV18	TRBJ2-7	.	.	CASSTGLAYEQYF	TGTGCCAGCTCAACAGGGTTAGCCTACGAGCAGTACTTC
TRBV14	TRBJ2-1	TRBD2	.	CASSQPTSGRVSGEQFF	TGTGCCAGCAGCCAACCGACTAGCGGGAGGGTTTCAGGGGAGCAGTTCTTC
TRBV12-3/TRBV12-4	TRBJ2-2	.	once	CASSSGELFF	TGTGCCAGCAGTTCTGGGGAGCTGTTTTTT
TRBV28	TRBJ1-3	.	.	CASSLAAGVGNTIYF	TGTGCCAGCAGTTTAGCCGCAGGGGTTGGAAACACCATATATTTT
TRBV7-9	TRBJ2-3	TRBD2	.	CASSPWTSPADTQYF	TGTGCCAGCAGCCCCTGGACTAGCCCGGCAGATACGCAGTATTTT
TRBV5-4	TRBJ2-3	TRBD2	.	CASSPSETSGGANTQYF	TGTGCCAGCAGCCCTTCGGAGACTAGCGGGGGGGCCAATACGCAGTATTTT
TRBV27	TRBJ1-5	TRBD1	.	CASRQGVYQPQHF	TGTGCCAGCAGACAGGGGGTTTACCAGCCCCAGCATTTT
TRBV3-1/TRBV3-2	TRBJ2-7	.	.	CASSLALRYEQYF	TGTGCCAGCTCGCTAGCTCTTAGGTACGAGCAGTACTTC
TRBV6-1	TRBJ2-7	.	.	CASSDRVRSNSYEQYF	TGTGCCAGCAGTGATCGAGTCAGGTCGAACTCCTACGAGCAGTACTTC
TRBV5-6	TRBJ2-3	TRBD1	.	CASRENRGPTDTQYF	TGTGCCAGCAGGGAGAACAGGGGGCCAACAGATACGCAGTATTTT
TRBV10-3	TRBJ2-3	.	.	CAISRTDTQYF	TGTGCCATCAGTCGGACAGATACGCAGTATTTT
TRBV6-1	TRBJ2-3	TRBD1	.	CASSPGQILDTQYF	TGTGCCAGCAGCCCGGGACAGATACTAGATACGCAGTATTTT
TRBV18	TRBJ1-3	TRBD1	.	CASSLATGGSSGNTIYF	TGTGCCAGCTCACTCGCGACAGGGGGAAGTTCTGGAAACACCATATATTTT
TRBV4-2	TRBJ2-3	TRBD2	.	CASSPRLAGGGDTQYF	TGTGCCAGCAGCCCGAGACTAGCGGGGGGGGGAGATACGCAGTATTTT
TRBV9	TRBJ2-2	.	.	CASSALLAGGTGELFF	TGTGCCAGCAGCGCTCTTCTCGCAGGAGGTACCGGGGAGCTGTTTTTT
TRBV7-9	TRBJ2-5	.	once	CASSWAGQSQETQYF	TGTGCCAGCAGCTGGGCGGGGCAGAGCCAAGAGACCCAGTACTTC
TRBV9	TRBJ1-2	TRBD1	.	CASSVSTGVNYGYTF	TGTGCCAGCAGCGTTTCGACAGGGGTGAACTATGGCTACACCTTC
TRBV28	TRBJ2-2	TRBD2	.	CEDLIGRARGELFF	TGTGAGGACCTTATCGGGAGGGCCAGGGGGGAGCTGTTTTTT
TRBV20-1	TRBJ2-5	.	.	CSAKRKETQYF	TGCAGTGCTAAGAGGAAAGAGACCCAGTACTTC
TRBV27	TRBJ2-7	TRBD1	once	CASRPGQGSYEQYF	TGTGCCAGCAGGCCGGGACAGGGTTCCTACGAGCAGTACTTC
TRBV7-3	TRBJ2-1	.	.	CASSLGTPSEQFF	TGTGCCAGCAGCCTGGGGACACCCAGTGAGCAGTTCTTC
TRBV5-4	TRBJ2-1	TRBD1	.	CASSGQGLYEQFF	TGTGCCAGCAGCGGACAGGGGCTGTATGAGCAGTTCTTC
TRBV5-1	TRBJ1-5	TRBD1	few	CASASGTDSNQPQHF	TGCGCCAGCGCCTCCGGGACAGATAGCAATCAGCCCCAGCATTTT
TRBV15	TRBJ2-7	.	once	CATSTTSTRYEQYF	TGTGCCACCAGCACGACTAGTACGCGGTACGAGCAGTACTTC
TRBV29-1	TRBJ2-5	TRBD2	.	CSVETSGSLETQYF	TGCAGCGTTGAGACTAGCGGGTCCCTAGAGACCCAGTACTTC
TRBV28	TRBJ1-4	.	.	CASRSRARASEKLFF	TGTGCCAGCAGATCCCGGGCCAGGGCTTCTGAAAAACTGTTTTTT
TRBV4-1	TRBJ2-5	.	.	CASSQVSDRKETQYF	TGCGCCAGCAGCCAAGTGTCAGACAGGAAAGAGACCCAGTACTTC
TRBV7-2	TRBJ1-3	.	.	CASSPSSGNTIYF	TGTGCCAGCAGTCCATCCTCTGGAAACACCATATATTTT
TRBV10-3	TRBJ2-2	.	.	CASKGGEEGELFF	TGTGCCTCCAAAGGTGGGGAGGAGGGGGAGCTGTTTTTT
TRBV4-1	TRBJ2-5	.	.	CASSQDAEPLRETQYF	TGCGCCAGCAGCCAAGATGCGGAGCCGCTCCGGGAGACCCAGTACTTC
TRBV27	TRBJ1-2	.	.	CASRQNGARSGYTF	TGTGCCAGCAGGCAAAATGGGGCTCGGTCTGGCTACACCTTC
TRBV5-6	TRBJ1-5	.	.	CASSFSGDQPQHF	TGTGCCAGCAGCTTTTCAGGGGATCAGCCCCAGCATTTT
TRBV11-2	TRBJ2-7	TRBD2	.	CASSLVAGGRLEQYF	TGTGCCAGCAGCTTAGTAGCGGGAGGGCGTCTCGAGCAGTACTTC
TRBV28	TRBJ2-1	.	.	CASSFFGEQFF	TGTGCCAGCAGTTTTTTCGGTGAGCAGTTCTTC
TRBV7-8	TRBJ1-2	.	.	CASSLDSPNYGYTF	TGTGCCAGCAGCTTGGACAGTCCTAACTATGGCTACACCTTC
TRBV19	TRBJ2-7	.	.	CASSIEGAYEQYF	TGTGCCAGTAGTATAGAGGGAGCGTACGAGCAGTACTTC
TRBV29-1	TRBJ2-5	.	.	CSHSLGYQETQYF	TGCAGCCACTCCCTCGGGTACCAAGAGACCCAGTACTTC
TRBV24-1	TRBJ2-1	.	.	CATSDSLREQFF	TGTGCCACCAGTGATTCCCTCCGGGAGCAGTTCTTC
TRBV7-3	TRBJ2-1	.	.	CASSPTWGVGAYNEQFF	TGTGCCAGCAGCCCGACCTGGGGGGTTGGGGCATACAATGAGCAGTTCTTC
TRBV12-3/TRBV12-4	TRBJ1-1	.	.	CASSLFGGMAFF	TGTGCCAGCAGTTTGTTCGGGGGTATGGCTTTCTTT
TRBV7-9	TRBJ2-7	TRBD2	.	CASSRPSGRAYEQYF	TGTGCCAGCAGCCGTCCTAGCGGGAGGGCGTACGAGCAGTACTTC
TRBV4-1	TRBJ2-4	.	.	CASSQEGNSQNIQYF	TGCGCCAGCAGCCAAGAAGGCAACAGTCAAAACATTCAGTACTTC
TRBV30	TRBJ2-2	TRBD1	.	CAHGSDRGGFTGELFF	TGTGCCCACGGGAGCGACAGGGGCGGTTTCACCGGGGAGCTGTTTTTT
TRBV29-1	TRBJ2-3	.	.	CSVNPAGSTDTQYF	TGCAGCGTAAACCCGGCGGGTAGCACAGATACGCAGTATTTT
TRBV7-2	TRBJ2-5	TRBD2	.	CASSLGLAGETQYF	TGTGCCAGCAGCTTAGGCTTAGCGGGAGAGACCCAGTACTTC
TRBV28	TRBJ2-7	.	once	CATNSFYEQYF	TGTGCCACCAACAGCTTCTACGAGCAGTACTTC
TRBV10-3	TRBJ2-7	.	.	CAISEDTSYEQYF	TGTGCCATCAGTGAAGACACCTCCTACGAGCAGTACTTC
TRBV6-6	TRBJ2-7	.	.	CASSFRDLMSFGQYF	TGTGCCAGCAGTTTTCGGGACTTAATGAGTTTCGGGCAGTACTTC